One and the same sample provided the 31 T cell receptor beta chains below, sequenced in a study of cytomegalovirus exposure and HLA in healthy donors (TCRdb year 2017). The library was made by the immunoSEQ multiplex PCR assay. The multiplex PCR relied on a mix of 60 forward primers for TCR Vbeta segments and 13 reverse primers for TCR Jbeta segments. TCRdb carries this immuneACCESS record with in-frame sequences only. Its versions omit some clonotypes, under half of them owing to an unresolved V gene in the studies checked, with the rest unexplained. The sample table shows more than 95,000 clones, and about four fifths are seen once. The ten largest clones capture approximately 3.2% of the sample. Input material: PBMCs. Every receptor here comes from a female donor in good health and CMV-seropositive.

The gene calls are TRBV4-2 and TRBJ2-7; maybe TRBD2 (7 bases). V was clipped by 0 bases and J by 4 bases, with 16 bases between them. This CDR3 comprises 16 residues. The V gene's germline CDR1 is LGHNA and CDR2 YNFKEQ. The CDR3 loop is CASSQDEGGGPYEQYF. The DNA for the CDR3 is TGTGCCAGCAGCCAAGATGAAGGGGGAGGGCCTTACGAGCAGTACTTC.

This clone was picked up a small number of times. The chain carries TRBV7-3 and TRBJ1-1, with 7 bases matching TRBD1. Germline V gives CDR1 SGHTA, CDR2 FQGTGA. The trim removed 0 bases at V and 2 bases at J, leaving 3 bases unmatched. CDR3 length equals 15 residues. CDR3 protein: CASSLTRGPNTEAFF. In DNA, the CDR3 is TGTGCCAGCAGCTTAACGAGGGGGCCTAACACTGAAGCTTTCTTT.

The V gene is TRBV7-9, the J gene TRBJ2-2; possibly TRBD1 for D (6 bases). The germline V and J ends were trimmed by 1 base and 6 bases, with 9 bases remaining between them. CDR1 is SEHNR and CDR2 is FQNEAQ in the germline V gene (reference sequence). CDR3 length: 14 residues. DNA for the CDR3: TGTGCCAGCAGCTTAGTCCCAGGGGCCGGGGAGCTGTTTTTT. This translates into CASSLVPGAGELFF.

V is TRBV4-3 and J is TRBJ1-1; TRBD1 matches 9 bases. Germline CDR1 LGHNA, CDR2 YSLEER. This CDR3 contains 15 residues. J lost 4 bases, V lost 1 base, and 4 bases had no gene match. The CDR3 loop reads CASSQVTGGSTEAFF. The CDR3 DNA is TGCGCCAGCAGCCAAGTGACAGGGGGTAGCACTGAAGCTTTCTTT.

The chain combines TRBV15 with TRBJ2-7; D perhaps matches TRBD1 (6 bases). This CDR3 spans 14 amino acids. The ends were cut back, 1 base at V and 0 bases at J, with 7 bases in the middle. Germline assignment: CDR1 LNHNV and CDR2 YYDKDF (reference sequence). In DNA form, the CDR3 reads TGTGCCACCAGCAGAGGGACAGCCTCCTACGAGCAGTACTTC. Its protein is CATSRGTASYEQYF.

The rearrangement uses TRBV28 and TRBJ2-2; 8 bases are shared with TRBD2. CDR1 and CDR2 (germline): MDHEN, SYDVKM. V shed 8 bases and J 6 bases; nucleotides not matched to a gene: 8. This CDR3 contains 14 residues. The CDR3 loop reads CASVEGTRPGELFF. The CDR3 DNA sequence: TGTGCCAGCGTTGAAGGGACTAGACCCGGGGAGCTGTTTTTT. Complete variable domain (other parts from reference TRBV28 and TRBJ2-2): DVKVTQSSRYLVKRTGEKVFLECVQDMDHENMFWYRQDPGLGLRLIYFSYDVKMKEKGDIPEGYSVSREKKERFSLILESASTNQTSMYLCASVEGTRPGELFFGEGSRLTVL.

The chain joins TRBV11-2 to TRBJ2-1; D uncertain. The germline V gene has CDR1 SGHAT and CDR2 FQNNGV. The ends were cut back, 6 bases at V and 5 bases at J, with 11 bases in the middle. There are 13 residues in the CDR3. The CDR3 DNA reads TGTGCCAGCAGACACAACCGGGACAATGAGCAGTTCTTC. Protein: CASRHNRDNEQFF.

The rearrangement links TRBV15 to TRBJ2-7; a possible D gene is TRBD2 (6 bases). The CDR3 is 15 residues long. Per germline, CDR1 LNHNV and CDR2 YYDKDF (reference sequence). Trimming removed 0 bases at V and 1 base at J, with 10 bases between. In nucleotides, the CDR3 is TGTGCCACCAGCAGAGATGGGGGGTCGTCCTACGAGCAGTACTTC. This sequence encodes CATSRDGGSSYEQYF.

The V gene is TRBV7-9, the J gene TRBJ1-1; possible D gene TRBD1, 5 bases. This CDR3 has 13 amino acids. The V gene lost 0 bases and the J gene lost 11 bases, with 13 bases spanning the gap. Germline values: CDR1 SEHNR, CDR2 FQNEAQ (reference sequence). The DNA for the CDR3 is TGTGCCAGCAGCTTAGCGGAGGGGCAGGAGGCTTTCTTT. Its protein product is CASSLAEGQEAFF.

The chain has TRBV7-2 and TRBJ2-1; TRBD2 matches 9 bases. V lost 3 bases to trimming and J lost 8 bases; unmatched junction nucleotides: 8. The germline CDR1 and CDR2 sequences are SGHTA and FQGNSA. CDR3 length equals 15 residues. The CDR3 DNA is TGTGCCAGCAGCTTTAGCGGGAGAGGGGAGCATGAGCAGTTCTTC. It codes for CASSFSGRGEHEQFF.

The genes are TRBV28 and TRBJ1-2; no clear D gene. V lost 2 bases to trimming and J lost 8 bases, with 9 bases between them. The CDR3 covers 12 residues. CDR1 and CDR2 from the germline V gene are MDHEN and SYDVKM. The CDR3: CASSLPDRGYTF. The CDR3 nucleotides are TGTGCCAGCAGTTTACCCGATAGAGGCTACACCTTC.

The rearrangement uses TRBV10-2 and TRBJ2-2, with D perhaps matching TRBD1 (5 bases). V dropped 6 bases and J dropped 0 bases, with 8 bases sitting between them. CDR3 length equals 14 residues. The germline gives CDR1 WSHSY, CDR2 SAAADI. Here the CDR3 reads CASRQDTNTGELFF. As DNA, the CDR3 is TGCGCCAGCAGACAGGACACGAACACCGGGGAGCTGTTTTTT.

V gene TRBV19 combines with J gene TRBJ1-1, with a possible D match to TRBD1 (6 bases). Trimming stripped 10 bases from V and 0 bases from J, with 12 bases between. The germline V gene encodes CDR1 LNHDA and CDR2 SQIVND (reference sequence). CDR3 size: 13 residues. CDR3 bases: TGTGCCACCAGCGGACAGCTGAACACTGAAGCTTTCTTT. This encodes CATSGQLNTEAFF.

This clone was counted a single time. The chain is built from TRBV6-5 and TRBJ1-1, with 9 bases fitting TRBD1. Looked up from germline, CDR1 is MNHEY and CDR2 is SVGAGI. J was trimmed by 0 bases and V by 5 bases; bases with no gene match: 4. This CDR3 is 15 amino acids long. The CDR3 spells CASSRDRAMNTEAFF. CDR3 in DNA: TGTGCCAGCAGTCGGGACAGGGCCATGAACACTGAAGCTTTCTTT.

This rearrangement joins TRBV6-5 to TRBJ2-7, with D possibly TRBD1 on 6 matching bases. Between the trimmed V and J ends, which lost 0 bases and 1 base, there was a span of 10 bases. The germline gives CDR1 MNHEY, CDR2 SVGAGI. This CDR3 region has 15 residues. CDR3 sequence reads: CASSYSGTPSYEQYF. The CDR3 DNA follows: TGTGCCAGCAGTTACTCGGGGACACCTTCCTACGAGCAGTACTTC.

V usage is TRBV6-5 and J usage is TRBJ2-7, with D possibly being TRBD1 (5 bases). V was trimmed by 0 bases and J by 3 bases, leaving 12 bases between them. The CDR3 length is 15 residues. CDR1 and CDR2 (germline): MNHEY, SVGAGI. CDR3 nucleotides: TGTGCCAGCAGTTACTCGACCTCCAGGGTCTACGAGCAGTACTTC. Amino acid sequence: CASSYSTSRVYEQYF.

This chain joins TRBV7-3 and TRBJ2-2; 13 bases are shared with TRBD2. This CDR3 has 15 residues. CDR1 and CDR2 (germline): SGHTA, FQGTGA. J gave up 6 bases and V 5 bases, and 3 bases lay outside the gene matches. The DNA for the CDR3 is TGTGCCAGCAGCCCCGGACTAGCGGGGGCCGGGGAGCTGTTTTTT. Its protein is CASSPGLAGAGELFF.

V usage is TRBV6-4 and J usage is TRBJ1-1; possibly TRBD1 for D (5 bases). With 3 bases removed from V and 8 bases from J, the gap between germline ends came to 13 bases. There are 13 residues in the CDR3. The germline V gene has CDR1 MRHNA and CDR2 SNTAGT. CDR3 coding DNA: TGTGCCAGCAGTGAGTCAGGGCGAGCCGAAGCTTTCTTT. This codes for CASSESGRAEAFF.

The gene calls are TRBV6-6 and TRBJ2-7; D remains ambiguous. This CDR3 has 12 amino acids. Germline V gives CDR1 MNHNY, CDR2 SVGAGI (reference sequence). Trimming took off 4 bases at V and 7 bases at J, with 11 bases between the two ends. The CDR3 is CASSFHQKEQYF. DNA of the CDR3: TGTGCCAGCAGTTTCCACCAGAAGGAGCAGTACTTC.

This clone was seen a handful of times. The V and J genes are TRBV6-5 and TRBJ1-2, with 9 bases that match TRBD1. The CDR3 runs to 15 residues. Per the germline V gene, CDR1 is MNHEY and CDR2 is SVGAGI. V was pared by 0 bases and J by 5 bases, with 4 bases of the junction left unmatched. Here the CDR3 reads CASSYSRGQGYGYTF. The CDR3 DNA follows: TGTGCCAGCAGTTACTCGAGGGGACAGGGTTATGGCTACACCTTC.

V gene TRBV30 combines with J gene TRBJ2-3, with D uncertain. The CDR3 runs to 13 residues. Germline assignment: CDR1 GTSNPN and CDR2 SVGIG (reference sequence). V was clipped by 5 bases and J by 1 base, with 10 bases between them. In DNA, the CDR3 is TGTGCCTGGGCTATCTCGGGCACAGATACGCAGTATTTT. Amino acid sequence: CAWAISGTDTQYF.

The CDR3 coding sequence is TGTGCCAGCAGCTTAGACGGGTCCACCGGGGAGCTGTTTTTT. Residues: CASSLDGSTGELFF. The chain joins TRBV7-6 to TRBJ2-2; no definite D call. Germline V gene sequence: CDR1 SGHVS, CDR2 FNYEAQ. V was clipped by 1 base and J by 4 bases, with 7 bases between them. This CDR3 has 14 amino acids.

V is TRBV6-5 and J is TRBJ2-1; TRBD1 aligns across 7 bases. Germline loops: CDR1 MNHEY, CDR2 SVGAGI. V shed 2 bases, J shed 5 bases, and the junction held 6 bases outside the gene matches. The CDR3 extends over 15 amino acids. CDR3 loop: CASSYLGQVHNEQFF. The CDR3, as DNA: TGTGCCAGCAGTTACCTCGGACAGGTCCACAATGAGCAGTTCTTC.

This chain links TRBV5-4 with TRBJ1-2; D is undetermined. V lost 5 bases and J 8 bases, leaving 10 bases between the germline ends. Per germline, CDR1 SGHNT and CDR2 YYREEE (reference sequence). The CDR3 consists of 11 residues. DNA for the CDR3: TGTGCCAGCAGTCTTGGCCCGGGCTACACCTTC. This gives the protein CASSLGPGYTF.

The V and J genes are TRBV5-4 and TRBJ1-2; 7 bases line up with TRBD1. The CDR3 is made up of 14 amino acids. V trimming: 4 bases; J trimming: 2 bases; junction bases outside the gene matches: 5. Germline CDR1 is SGHNT and CDR2 is YYREEE (reference sequence). CDR3 DNA: TGTGCCAGCAGCAGGGGACAGAAGAACTATGGCTACACCTTC. It encodes CASSRGQKNYGYTF.

The chain uses TRBV6-6 and TRBJ1-2; TRBD1 aligns across 9 bases. CDR3 size: 15 residues. With V trimmed by 6 bases and J by 5 bases, 10 bases remained unmatched. Germline values: CDR1 MNHNY, CDR2 SVGAGI (reference sequence). CDR3 sequence reads: CASSAPTGGEYGYTF. DNA of the CDR3: TGTGCCAGCAGCGCACCGACAGGGGGGGAGTATGGCTACACCTTC.

This clone has just a few counts. This chain uses TRBV5-1 with TRBJ2-5, with D tentatively TRBD2 (6 bases). V lost 4 bases to trimming and J lost 1 base, with 11 bases between them. The CDR3 runs to 14 residues. Germline CDR1 is SGHRS and CDR2 is YFSETQ. The CDR3: CASSGLSGQETQYF. The CDR3 DNA sequence: TGCGCCAGCAGCGGACTAAGCGGCCAAGAGACCCAGTACTTC.

This clone was seen a few times. The chain has TRBV30 and TRBJ1-2; 8 bases line up with TRBD1. J gave up 5 bases and V 3 bases, and 5 bases lay outside the gene matches. The CDR3 totals 13 residues. Germline lookup yields CDR1 GTSNPN and CDR2 SVGIG (reference sequence). The CDR3 coding sequence is TGTGCCTGGAGGTTACAGGGGGGGTATGGCTACACCTTC. Its translation: CAWRLQGGYGYTF.

The chain is built from TRBV10-2 and TRBJ2-1; 8 nucleotides agree with TRBD1. The V segment lost 2 bases and the J segment 9 bases; nucleotides outside the gene matches: 6. This CDR3 has 14 amino acids. Germline values: CDR1 WSHSY, CDR2 SAAADI. The DNA for the CDR3 is TGCGCCAGCAGTGAGGTCAGGGGGCGCGGTGAGCAGTTCTTC. It codes for CASSEVRGRGEQFF.

This sequence joins TRBV28 and TRBJ2-1, with 8 bases fitting TRBD2. Trimming took 6 bases from V and 3 from J; bases not matched to a gene: 10. The CDR3 extends over 16 amino acids. CDR1 is MDHEN and CDR2 is SYDVKM in the germline V gene. CDR3 DNA: TGTGCCAGCAGGACCCAAGCGGGAGCGGACTACAATGAGCAGTTCTTC. This translates into CASRTQAGADYNEQFF.

V gene TRBV11-2 combines with J gene TRBJ2-5; a weak D match, TRBD2 (5 bases). This CDR3 is 14 amino acids long. Germline CDR1 reads SGHAT; CDR2 reads FQNNGV. The V end was cut by 1 base, the J end by 4 bases, with 10 bases between. The CDR3 sequence: CASSLARVGETQYF. CDR3 DNA: TGTGCCAGCAGCTTAGCGAGGGTCGGAGAGACCCAGTACTTC.